A selection of T cell receptor beta chains follows, all from one sample in a study of T cell repertoires and Cas9 in healthy adults. Clones were read by immunoSEQ multiplex PCR, and TCRdb kept only the in-frame ones, dropping some. The sample yields over 12,000 clones, roughly 89% seen once. Sequenced material: Tregs (CD4+, CD25+, CD127-, CD137-, CD154-) from PBMCs; culture status not recorded. All receptors come from a human donor in good health. CDR3s include the opening cysteine and the closing phenylalanine or tryptophan. Each record gives: V gene, J gene, clone size, D gene, CDR3 protein, CDR3 DNA. D genes are given only for firm matches. The size entry is marked missing in some rows and otherwise reads once, few, many or a size class.

TRBV11-2	TRBJ2-3	-	-	CASSKAGGPITDTQYF	TGTGCCAGCAGCAAAGCGGGCGGGCCAATCACAGATACGCAGTATTTT
TRBV5-5	TRBJ1-3	-	-	CASSSPTPSGNTIYF	TGTGCCAGCAGCTCGCCAACACCCTCTGGAAACACCATATATTTT
TRBV15	TRBJ2-1	-	-	CATSRDNRLGGGEQFF	TGTGCCACCAGCAGAGATAATCGGTTGGGTGGCGGTGAGCAGTTCTTC
TRBV19	TRBJ1-2	-	-	CASSIAAGGYTF	TGTGCCAGTAGTATAGCAGCCGGGGGCTACACCTTC
TRBV19	TRBJ1-6	-	-	CASSIRYSPLHF	TGTGCCAGTAGTATACGCTATTCACCCCTCCACTTT
TRBV20-1	TRBJ1-2	-	-	CSARERGGYTF	TGCAGTGCTAGAGAGAGGGGCGGCTACACCTTC
TRBV7-8	TRBJ2-5	-	-	CASSLVGGQETQYF	TGTGCCAGCAGCTTAGTGGGCGGACAAGAGACCCAGTACTTC
TRBV6-5	TRBJ1-1	few	-	CASSDGQGSTEAFF	TGTGCCAGCAGCGACGGGCAGGGGAGTACTGAAGCTTTCTTT
TRBV4-2	TRBJ2-5	-	-	CASSQGTWGETQYF	TGTGCCAGCAGCCAAGGGACATGGGGAGAGACCCAGTACTTC
TRBV9	TRBJ1-2	-	-	CASSVDVSYYGYTF	TGTGCCAGCAGCGTAGATGTCAGCTACTATGGCTACACCTTC
TRBV19	TRBJ2-3	-	-	CASSAEVGTQYF	TGTGCCAGTAGTGCGGAGGTTGGTACGCAGTATTTT
TRBV9	TRBJ1-6	-	TRBD1	CASSVGGQGVGSPLHF	TGTGCCAGCAGCGTAGGGGGACAGGGGGTTGGATCACCCCTCCACTTT
TRBV28	TRBJ2-1	-	-	CASSGWGGGGNEQFF	TGTGCCAGCAGCGGGTGGGGAGGGGGCGGCAATGAGCAGTTCTTC
TRBV6-1	TRBJ1-2	once	-	CASKGGSAYGYTF	TGTGCCAGCAAGGGCGGGAGCGCCTATGGCTACACCTTC
TRBV20-1	TRBJ2-3	-	-	CSASDTDTQYF	TGCAGTGCGAGTGACACAGATACGCAGTATTTT
TRBV27	TRBJ2-1	-	-	CATQGRGGTYNEQFF	TGTGCCACACAAGGAAGAGGGGGGACCTACAATGAGCAGTTCTTC
TRBV10-3	TRBJ2-7	-	TRBD1	CAITHRQGSDEQYF	TGTGCCATCACCCATCGACAGGGATCCGACGAGCAGTACTTC
TRBV11-3	TRBJ1-1	-	TRBD1	CASSPIRTGVRTEAFF	TGTGCCAGCAGCCCTATTCGAACAGGGGTACGGACTGAAGCTTTCTTT
TRBV19	TRBJ2-3	-	TRBD2	CASSIHLAGRRHPTDTQYF	TGTGCCAGTAGTATCCACCTAGCGGGGCGTCGTCATCCCACAGATACGCAGTATTTT
TRBV6-6	TRBJ2-6	few	-	CASSYGGANVLTF	TGTGCCAGCAGTTACGGAGGGGCCAACGTCCTGACTTTC
TRBV7-9	TRBJ1-2	-	-	CASSATLLTRTLSWTF	TGTGCCAGCAGCGCGACCCTTCTGACACGTACCCTATCTTGGACCTTC
TRBV7-2	TRBJ2-7	-	TRBD1	CASTADRASYEQYF	TGTGCCAGCACTGCGGACAGGGCCTCCTACGAGCAGTACTTC
TRBV30	TRBJ2-2	once	TRBD1	CAWSRGQGVFSGELFF	TGTGCCTGGAGTCGGGGACAGGGTGTTTTTTCCGGGGAGCTGTTTTTT
TRBV7-9	TRBJ1-4	once	-	CASSSEQGREKLFF	TGTGCCAGCAGCTCGGAACAAGGGCGCGAAAAACTGTTTTTT
TRBV7-2	TRBJ1-4	-	-	CASSSDRYNEKLFF	TGTGCCAGCAGCTCGGACAGATATAATGAAAAACTGTTTTTT
TRBV11-3	TRBJ2-1	-	TRBD2	CASSLETSGGYNEQFF	TGTGCCAGCAGCTTAGAGACTAGCGGGGGATACAATGAGCAGTTCTTC
TRBV7-8	TRBJ1-4	-	-	CASSFSYATNEKLFF	TGTGCCAGCAGCTTTAGCTATGCAACTAATGAAAAACTGTTTTTT
TRBV6-5	TRBJ2-1	-	-	CASTPVRGGEQFF	TGTGCCAGCACCCCAGTTAGGGGCGGTGAGCAGTTCTTC